These 23 T cell receptor beta chains share one sample of origin, sequenced in a study of identical twins (dated by TCRdb to the mid-2010s). Libraries came from 5' RACE. Data came from an Illumina HiSeq 2000. The raw public data were reprocessed by TCRdb itself: fastp quality trimming at Q25, MiXCR clonotype calling, in-frame beta chains only. Each record represents a unique CDR3 protein, reported with the most common genes and DNA among its rows. The sample records 300,000 to 400,000 distinct CDR3 sequences, roughly 9% of which are singletons. The ten most abundant clones make up around 8.6% of the sample. The sample comprised naive T cells sorted from blood. The sample's cell subset or site label is to be understood as: cells isolated with a human naive T-cell isolation kit. These receptors originate from a woman between 45 and 65 years old in good health.

The V gene is TRBV28, the J gene TRBJ2-2; 11 bases map to TRBD1. J lost 3 bases, V lost 6 bases, and 3 bases had no gene match. This CDR3 spans 15 amino acids. Germline V gene data show CDR1 as MDHEN and CDR2 as SYDVKM. The CDR3 DNA is TGTGCCAGCAGCTCGGACAGGGGGCACACCGGGGAGCTGTTTTTT. Translation gives CASSSDRGHTGELFF.

In DNA, the CDR3 is TGTGCCAGCAGCTCCGGATTCGGGACAGGGACAGGGGATGAGCAGTTCTTC. Protein sequence: CASSSGFGTGTGDEQFF. The gene calls are TRBV11-1 and TRBJ2-1, with 10 bases identical to TRBD1. The junction had 14 bases not matched to a gene; V was cut back by 4 bases and J by 8 bases. The length of the CDR3 is 17 residues. Germline lookup yields CDR1 SGHAT and CDR2 FQDESV (reference sequence).

There are a few counts of this clonotype. The DNA for the CDR3 is TGTGCCGGTCCGGGACTCCGAAACGCTAGCACAGATACGCAGTATTTT. Protein sequence: CAGPGLRNASTDTQYF. The rearrangement uses TRBV2 and TRBJ2-3; TRBD2 is a possible D gene (6 bases). This CDR3 is 16 amino acids long. V was trimmed by 11 bases and J by 0 bases, leaving 21 bases between them. Germline V gives CDR1 SNHLY, CDR2 FYNNEI.

This clonotype came up a few times. This chain uses TRBV28 with TRBJ2-1; 7 bases fit TRBD2. With 3 bases clipped from V and 7 bases from J, the junction kept 15 bases outside the gene matches. This CDR3 has 17 amino acids. CDR1 is MDHEN, CDR2 SYDVKM, per germline. The CDR3 region is CASSFNSLAERRNEQFF. CDR3 in DNA: TGTGCCAGCAGTTTTAATTCCCTAGCGGAGCGCAGAAATGAGCAGTTCTTC.

This clonotype has a handful of counts. This chain links TRBV12-3 or TRBV12-4 with TRBJ1-2; D remains ambiguous. V shed 4 bases and J shed 4 bases, with 10 bases lying between them. This CDR3 spans 13 amino acids. CDR3 protein: CASSSTESYGYTF. In DNA, the CDR3 is TGTGCCAGCAGTTCCACAGAAAGCTATGGCTACACCTTC.

This clonotype was counted ten times or more. As DNA, the CDR3 is TGTGCCAGCAGTTTAGGGAAGAGCAATCAGCCCCAGCATTTT. Its protein is CASSLGKSNQPQHF. The rearrangement links TRBV12-3 or TRBV12-4 to TRBJ1-5; D uncertain. Trimming removed 1 base at V and 1 base at J, with 5 bases between. The CDR3 is 14 residues long.

The V and J genes are TRBV6-2 or TRBV6-3 and TRBJ2-2; D unclear. This CDR3 comprises 14 residues. V was shortened by 7 bases and J by 0 bases, with 9 bases between the two germline ends. Germline V lookup: CDR1 MNHEY, CDR2 SVGEGT. CDR3 coding DNA: TGTGCCAGCACGGCGCTGGCGAACACCGGGGAGCTGTTTTTT. Amino acids: CASTALANTGELFF.

This clonotype occurred many times. This rearrangement joins TRBV20-1 to TRBJ2-1; 9 bases match TRBD1. CDR1 DFQATT and CDR2 SNEGSKA come from the germline V gene (reference sequence). This CDR3 is built from 16 residues. Losses at the gene ends were 6 bases for V and 0 bases for J; bases not matched to a gene: 9. The CDR3 region has the DNA TGCAGTGCAGGGGGGGGGACAGGGAGCTCCTACAATGAGCAGTTCTTC. This codes for CSAGGGTGSSYNEQFF.

The chain uses TRBV29-1 and TRBJ2-1; 8 bases map to TRBD1. Germline CDR1 reads SQVTM; CDR2 reads ANQGSEA. After removal of 7 bases from V and 9 bases from J, the junction contained 5 bases not matched to a gene. The length of the CDR3 is 11 residues. CDR3: CSADRVTEQFF. The CDR3 DNA reads TGCAGCGCGGACAGGGTAACTGAGCAGTTCTTC.

The sample holds a few counts of this clonotype. The chain employs TRBV4-2 and TRBJ2-5; 10 bases agree with TRBD1. Germline V gives CDR1 LGHNA, CDR2 YNFKEQ. Unmatched junction bases numbered 8, after V lost 1 base and J lost 3 bases. The CDR3 is made up of 17 amino acids. CDR3 in DNA: TGTGCCAGCAGCCAAGGGGACAGGGGTTCTCTTGAAGAGACCCAGTACTTC. It translates to CASSQGDRGSLEETQYF.

The chain combines TRBV3-1 with TRBJ2-7; the D is unclear. CDR3 size: 13 residues. V lost 0 bases, J lost 6 bases, and 9 bases lay in between. Germline CDR1 is LGHDT and CDR2 is YNNKEL (reference sequence). CDR3 bases: TGTGCCAGCAGCCAAGATTACGGGCTCGAGCAGTACTTC. This encodes CASSQDYGLEQYF.

V is TRBV5-1 and J is TRBJ2-1; 11 bases are a match to TRBD2. The ends lost 3 bases at V and 5 bases at J; junction bases unmatched: 10. This CDR3 contains 17 residues. Germline-derived CDR1 and CDR2 are SGHRS and YFSETQ. The CDR3, as DNA: TGCGCCAGCAGCTCAACTAGCGGGAGTCTGGAGGACAATGAGCAGTTCTTC. It encodes CASSSTSGSLEDNEQFF.

The chain combines TRBV7-8 with TRBJ2-7; TRBD1 aligns across 7 bases. J was trimmed by 3 bases and V by 5 bases; bases with no gene match: 13. CDR1 is SGHVS, CDR2 FQNEAQ, per germline. The CDR3 runs to 16 residues. DNA for the CDR3: TGTGCCAGCAGCCCCCGAGTTCGGACAGGAGACTACGAGCAGTACTTC. Translation gives CASSPRVRTGDYEQYF.

This clonotype was detected only a few times. The V gene is TRBV12-3 or TRBV12-4, the J gene TRBJ1-1, with 9 nucleotides matching TRBD1. The length of the CDR3 is 15 residues. Trimming took 5 bases from V and 6 from J; bases not matched to a gene: 10. The CDR3 nucleotides are TGTGCCAGCAGTCCCGGACAGGGGAGGCCCCCTGAAGCTTTCTTT. It specifies CASSPGQGRPPEAFF.

This clonotype was observed at least ten times. The chain links TRBV10-3 to TRBJ2-3; 14 bases map to TRBD2. Germline CDR1 is ENHRY and CDR2 is SYGVKD. The CDR3 loop spans 14 amino acids. V lost 10 bases to trimming and J lost 5 bases; unmatched junction nucleotides: 5. The CDR3 DNA is TGTGCCACAAGACTAGCGGGAGGGAGAGATACGCAGTATTTT. It codes for CATRLAGGRDTQYF.

CDR3: CASSLGPVSQFF. Written as DNA, the CDR3 is TGTGCCAGCAGCTTAGGGCCTGTATCGCAGTTCTTC. The rearrangement links TRBV7-7 to TRBJ2-1; no clear D. Germline lookup yields CDR1 SSHAT and CDR2 FNYEAQ (reference sequence). Trimming shortened V by 1 base and J by 12 bases, and 10 bases separated the two germline ends. This CDR3 has 12 residues.

This clonotype has ten or more counts. The V and J genes are TRBV10-1 and TRBJ2-1, with D perhaps given as TRBD1 or TRBD2 (5 bases each). This CDR3 has 15 residues. The V gene lost 5 bases and the J gene lost 8 bases, with 19 bases spanning the gap. Germline V gene sequence: CDR1 WNHNN, CDR2 SYGVQD (reference sequence). As DNA, the CDR3 is TGCGCCAGCAGTAGAGACAGCGGCGGCCGGGATGAGCAGTTCTTC. Its protein product is CASSRDSGGRDEQFF.

This clonotype was detected ten times or more. The V and J genes are TRBV11-2 and TRBJ2-7, with 10 bases aligning to TRBD1. V shed 6 bases and J 5 bases; nucleotides not matched to a gene: 13. Germline lookup yields CDR1 SGHAT and CDR2 FQNNGV. The CDR3 covers 16 residues. The DNA of the CDR3 is TGTGCCAGCAGTCAAAAATCGTGGGACAGGGGTCACGAGCAGTACTTC. Protein: CASSQKSWDRGHEQYF.

This clonotype was detected ten times or more. This sequence joins TRBV5-1 and TRBJ2-1, with a weak D call TRBD2 (6 bases). V was shortened by 2 bases and J by 1 base, with 10 bases between the two germline ends. The CDR3 has 15 residues. Germline V gene sequence: CDR1 SGHRS, CDR2 YFSETQ. The CDR3 sequence is CASSFWDSSYNEQFF. The DNA of the CDR3 is TGCGCCAGCAGCTTTTGGGACTCATCCTACAATGAGCAGTTCTTC.

V gene TRBV3-1 combines with J gene TRBJ2-4, with 7 bases lining up with TRBD2. This CDR3 is 17 amino acids long. Germline CDR1 is LGHDT and CDR2 is YNNKEL (reference sequence). After removal of 1 base from V and 0 bases from J, the junction contained 6 bases not matched to a gene. CDR3 region: CASSQGGAGVAKNIQYF. In DNA form, the CDR3 reads TGTGCCAGCAGCCAAGGCGGGGCGGGAGTAGCCAAAAACATTCAGTACTTC.

This clonotype was recorded a few times. The CDR3 nucleotides read TGCAGCGTTGAAGATCCGCGCCGGGGGGGTGAGCAGTTCTTC. Encoded protein: CSVEDPRRGGEQFF. This rearrangement joins TRBV29-1 to TRBJ2-1, with TRBD2 matching over 8 bases. Trimming removed 0 bases from V and 9 bases from J; junction bases left unmatched: 7. CDR3 length: 14 amino acids. Germline V gives CDR1 SQVTM, CDR2 ANQGSEA.

V and J are TRBV19 and TRBJ2-5; D is uncertain. The V gene lost 5 bases and the J gene lost 7 bases, with 8 bases spanning the gap. The CDR3 contains 11 residues. Germline loops: CDR1 LNHDA, CDR2 SQIVND (reference sequence). Here the CDR3 DNA reads TGTGCCAGTAGTCTGGGTCCGACCCAGTACTTC. This gives the protein CASSLGPTQYF.

This clonotype turned up a few times. The chain uses TRBV6-5 and TRBJ1-5; tentative D call: TRBD1 (6 bases). V lost 5 bases to trimming and J lost 7 bases, with 18 bases between them. Germline lookup yields CDR1 MNHEY and CDR2 SVGAGI. The length of the CDR3 is 15 residues. CDR3 in amino acids: CASSGGGHQGQPQHF. The CDR3 DNA is TGTGCCAGCAGTGGGGGGGGGCATCAAGGCCAGCCCCAGCATTTT.